One sample yielded the 32 T cell receptor beta chains listed below, sequenced in a study of blood T cell repertoires in COVID-19. Some clones are missing from TCRdb's copy, which holds only in-frame ones; the method was immunoSEQ multiplex PCR. The table includes approximately 100,000 clones, around 84% detected once. What was sequenced was peripheral blood. The receptors derive from a woman aged 60-75 years with acute or convalescent COVID-19.

This rearrangement joins TRBV5-1 to TRBJ1-2; D ambiguous. Trimming shortened V by 4 bases and J by 8 bases, and 18 bases separated the two germline ends. CDR1 and CDR2 (germline): SGHRS, YFSETQ. The CDR3 extends over 14 amino acids. The CDR3 reads CASSLGRAESGYTF. The CDR3 nucleotides read TGCGCCAGCAGCCTAGGGAGGGCGGAGTCCGGCTACACCTTC.

V is TRBV9 and J is TRBJ2-2; 13 bases line up with TRBD2. Germline V gene lookup returns CDR1 SGDLS and CDR2 YYNGEE. The V and J ends lost 3 bases and 1 base, in that order; junction bases with no gene match: 6. The CDR3 has 18 amino acids. CDR3 in amino acids: CASSEGLAGLLNTGELFF. In DNA form, the CDR3 reads TGTGCCAGCAGCGAGGGACTAGCGGGACTCCTGAACACCGGGGAGCTGTTTTTT.

This clone has a handful of counts. The rearrangement uses TRBV29-1 and TRBJ2-1; tentatively, D is TRBD2 (5 bases). Trimming took 2 bases from V and 4 from J, leaving 15 bases between them. This CDR3 region has 15 residues. Germline V gene lookup returns CDR1 SQVTM and CDR2 ANQGSEA. The CDR3 is CSVERRDTGYNEQFF. Written as DNA, the CDR3 is TGCAGCGTTGAAAGGCGAGATACGGGATACAATGAGCAGTTCTTC.

This rearrangement joins TRBV6-6 to TRBJ1-2, with TRBD1 as a possible D gene (6 bases). The V gene lost 7 bases and the J gene lost 4 bases, with 16 bases spanning the gap. The length of the CDR3 is 14 residues. Per the germline V gene, CDR1 is MNHNY and CDR2 is SVGAGI (reference sequence). This CDR3 is CASTLGGGAYGYTF. For the CDR3, the DNA is TGTGCCAGCACCCTGGGTGGGGGCGCCTATGGCTACACCTTC.

This rearrangement joins TRBV28 to TRBJ1-1; possible D gene TRBD1, 6 bases. CDR3 size: 14 residues. V dropped 4 bases and J dropped 2 bases, with 11 bases sitting between them. Looked up from germline, CDR1 is MDHEN and CDR2 is SYDVKM. The CDR3 region has the DNA TGTGCCAGCAGTTCCCAGGGGAGTAACACTGAAGCTTTCTTT. It specifies CASSSQGSNTEAFF.

This rearrangement joins TRBV4-3 to TRBJ2-3; TRBD2 matches 11 bases. The length of the CDR3 is 18 residues. The junction had 13 bases not matched to a gene; V was cut back by 0 bases and J by 8 bases. Germline values: CDR1 LGHNA, CDR2 YSLEER. In DNA form, the CDR3 reads TGCGCCAGCAGCCAAGATCATACTAGCGGGGGCCCGAGGGGTACGCAGTATTTT. It translates to CASSQDHTSGGPRGTQYF.

The V and J genes are TRBV7-2 and TRBJ1-1, with TRBD1 matching over 12 bases. The germline V gene encodes CDR1 SGHTA and CDR2 FQGNSA. This CDR3 comprises 17 residues. J was trimmed by 11 bases and V by 6 bases; bases with no gene match: 19. The CDR3 DNA follows: TGTGCCAGCAGTACCAAGTTCACGGGACAGGGGGCCCAAGAGGCTTTCTTT. Translation gives CASSTKFTGQGAQEAFF.

The J gene is TRBJ1-5, the V gene TRBV5-4; no firm D call. This CDR3 spans 15 amino acids. V was trimmed by 0 bases and J by 5 bases, leaving 12 bases between them. The germline V gene encodes CDR1 SGHNT and CDR2 YYREEE (reference sequence). Here the CDR3 reads CASSLGGGVDQPQHF. CDR3 DNA sequence: TGTGCCAGCAGCTTGGGTGGCGGTGTGGATCAGCCCCAGCATTTT.

The gene calls are TRBV15 and TRBJ2-3; D unresolved. Germline V lookup: CDR1 LNHNV, CDR2 YYDKDF (reference sequence). The V end was cut by 0 bases, the J end by 2 bases, with 9 bases between. The CDR3 has 15 residues. CDR3 sequence reads: CATSRDSFLTDTQYF. DNA of the CDR3: TGTGCCACCAGCAGAGATTCCTTCCTCACAGATACGCAGTATTTT.

The V gene is TRBV5-1, the J gene TRBJ2-5, with D perhaps matching TRBD2 (7 bases). Germline V gives CDR1 SGHRS, CDR2 YFSETQ. The V end lost 0 bases, the J end lost 1 base, and 10 bases lay between the germline ends. This CDR3 is built from 15 residues. As DNA, the CDR3 is TGCGCCAGCAGCTTGGAACGGGGGGCCCAAGAGACCCAGTACTTC. The encoded protein is CASSLERGAQETQYF.

This chain joins TRBV18 and TRBJ2-1; D is ambiguous. V was shortened by 0 bases and J by 6 bases, with 6 bases between the two germline ends. This CDR3 is 13 amino acids long. CDR1 and CDR2 (germline): KGHSH, LQKENI. The CDR3 nucleotides are TGTGCCAGCTCACCACCGGTGGCCAATGAGCAGTTCTTC. It translates to CASSPPVANEQFF.

The chain is built from TRBV28 and TRBJ1-1; D gene uncertain. Germline assignment: CDR1 MDHEN and CDR2 SYDVKM. V lost 5 bases to trimming and J lost 3 bases, with 13 bases between them. This CDR3 is built from 14 residues. In nucleotides, the CDR3 is TGTGCCAGCAGTGCCGGAGGGTTCGACACTGAAGCTTTCTTT. This translates into CASSAGGFDTEAFF.

The rearrangement joins TRBV27 to TRBJ2-1, with 12 nucleotides matching TRBD1. The CDR3 has 15 residues. The J segment lost 8 bases and the V segment lost 2 bases, leaving 4 bases of the junction unmatched. CDR1 and CDR2 from the germline V gene are MNHEY and SMNVEV (reference sequence). Here the CDR3 reads CASSLTGTGGYEQFF. In nucleotides, the CDR3 is TGTGCCAGCAGTTTAACCGGGACAGGGGGCTATGAGCAGTTCTTC.

This rearrangement joins TRBV19 to TRBJ1-1; 9 nucleotides agree with TRBD1. The CDR3 totals 15 residues. CDR1 and CDR2 (germline): LNHDA, SQIVND (reference sequence). Trimming removed 2 bases from V and 4 bases from J; junction bases left unmatched: 5. Written as DNA, the CDR3 is TGTGCCAGTAGTATATCTGGACAGGGGAGCACTGAAGCTTTCTTT. Its translation: CASSISGQGSTEAFF.

A word on this clone: The sample holds other DNA sequences that translate to the same CDR3. The rearrangement uses TRBV5-1 and TRBJ2-1, with 9 bases matching TRBD2. Germline V gives CDR1 SGHRS, CDR2 YFSETQ. CDR3 size: 15 residues. V lost 2 bases to trimming and J lost 2 bases; unmatched junction nucleotides: 2. In DNA, the CDR3 is TGCGCCAGCAGCTTAAGCGGGGGGACCTACAATGAGCAGTTCTTC. It codes for CASSLSGGTYNEQFF.

The rearrangement links TRBV4-3 to TRBJ1-4; D gene unclear. V gave up 0 bases and J gave up 8 bases, with 7 bases separating them. Germline assignment: CDR1 LGHNA and CDR2 YSLEER. This CDR3 has 13 amino acids. CDR3 loop: CASSQDLREKLFF. The CDR3 DNA reads as TGCGCCAGCAGCCAAGATCTTCGGGAAAAACTGTTTTTT.

The V call is TRBV10-1, the J call TRBJ1-1; tentatively, D is TRBD1 (6 bases). This CDR3 spans 16 amino acids. Germline V gene sequence: CDR1 WNHNN, CDR2 SYGVQD (reference sequence). V was clipped by 0 bases and J by 6 bases, with 17 bases between them. The CDR3 sequence is CASSESRVGAVAEAFF. CDR3 bases: TGCGCCAGCAGTGAGTCGAGGGTGGGGGCAGTTGCTGAAGCTTTCTTT.

This clone occurred a few times. The J gene is TRBJ2-1, the V gene TRBV2, with 15 bases lining up with TRBD2. From germline, CDR1 is SNHLY and CDR2 FYNNEI. With 8 bases clipped from V and 8 bases from J, the junction kept 7 bases outside the gene matches. CDR3 size: 15 residues. The chain's CDR3 is CASASGTSGGYEQFF. The CDR3 nucleotides are TGTGCCAGCGCGTCCGGGACTAGCGGGGGGTATGAGCAGTTCTTC.

In this sample, this clone turned up a few times. The chain carries TRBV7-2 and TRBJ2-4; perhaps TRBD2 as D (5 bases). Germline CDR1 SGHTA, CDR2 FQGNSA. The length of the CDR3 is 14 residues. Trimming shortened V by 4 bases and J by 1 base, and 8 bases separated the two germline ends. CDR3 nucleotide sequence: TGTGCCAGCAGCTCCACTAGGGCCAAAAACATTCAGTACTTC. It codes for CASSSTRAKNIQYF.

The V gene is TRBV7-2, the J gene TRBJ2-5; 10 nucleotides agree with TRBD1. The CDR3 covers 14 residues. Looked up from germline, CDR1 is SGHTA and CDR2 is FQGNSA. The junction had 5 bases not matched to a gene; V was cut back by 1 base and J by 9 bases. In nucleotides, the CDR3 is TGTGCCAGCAGCTTAGGGACAGGGGGGAGGGCCCAGTACTTC. Protein product: CASSLGTGGRAQYF. Together with reference TRBV7-2 and TRBJ2-5, the CDR3 gives the full variable domain: GAGVSQSPSNKVTEKGKDVELRCDPISGHTALYWYRQSLGQGLEFLIYFQGNSAPDKSGLPSDRFSAERTGGSVSTLTIQRTQQEDSAVYLCASSLGTGGRAQYFGPGTRLLVL.

The chain recombines TRBV6-1 with TRBJ2-1, with 9 bases matching TRBD2. Germline CDR1 and CDR2: MNHNS and SASEGT. CDR3 size: 19 residues. The J segment lost 1 base and the V segment lost 0 bases, leaving 10 bases of the junction unmatched. The CDR3 bases are TGTGCCAGCAGTGAAGCATTCCCGGGGCTAGCGGGGTCCTACAATGAGCAGTTCTTC. Protein: CASSEAFPGLAGSYNEQFF.

The V call is TRBV5-4, the J call TRBJ1-2; 9 bases agree with TRBD1. CDR3 length: 13 residues. Per germline, CDR1 SGHNT and CDR2 YYREEE (reference sequence). V lost 3 bases to trimming and J lost 12 bases; unmatched junction nucleotides: 9. The DNA for the CDR3 is TGTGCCAGCAGCTACCGGGACAGGGAGAGGGACACCTTC. This encodes CASSYRDRERDTF.

This clone was counted between two and nine times. This chain joins TRBV3-1 (or the pseudogene TRBV3-2) and TRBJ1-2; the D is unclear. Trimming removed 3 bases from V and 5 bases from J, with 4 bases in between. Germline CDR1 and CDR2: LGHDT and YNNKEL (reference sequence). The CDR3 loop spans 11 amino acids. In DNA form, the CDR3 reads TGTGCCAGCAGCCATACATATGGCTACACCTTC. Protein sequence: CASSHTYGYTF.

The chain links TRBV5-1 to TRBJ2-5; possible D gene TRBD2, 6 bases. Trimming removed 3 bases at V and 2 bases at J, with 14 bases between. The V gene's germline CDR1 is SGHRS and CDR2 YFSETQ. The CDR3 is 15 amino acids. The CDR3, as DNA: TGCGCCAGCAGCTACCTACTGGCGGGGCAAGAGACCCAGTACTTC. Its protein product is CASSYLLAGQETQYF.

J is TRBJ1-2 and V is TRBV7-9, with D uncertain. CDR3 length: 12 residues. Germline values: CDR1 SEHNR, CDR2 FQNEAQ (reference sequence). V lost 6 bases and J lost 4, with 9 bases in between. The CDR3 DNA sequence: TGTGCCAGCAGTACAACGGGCTATGGCTACACCTTC. Translating it yields CASSTTGYGYTF.

The chain has TRBV30 and TRBJ1-5, with TRBD1 as a possible D gene (6 bases). This CDR3 comprises 19 residues. Germline values: CDR1 GTSNPN, CDR2 SVGIG (reference sequence). V was pared by 2 bases and J by 1 base, with 24 bases between. The CDR3 sequence is CAWSSLPGHSPTSNQPQHF. The CDR3 bases are TGTGCCTGGAGTTCTCTCCCGGGACATTCTCCTACGAGCAATCAGCCCCAGCATTTT. Full variable domain (outside the CDR3, taken from reference TRBV30 and TRBJ1-5): SQTIHQWPATLVQPVGSPLSLECTVEGTSNPNLYWYRQAAGRGLQLLFYSVGIGQISSEVPQNLSASRPQDRQFILSSKKLLLSDSGFYLCAWSSLPGHSPTSNQPQHFGDGTRLSIL.

The CDR3 nucleotides read TGTGCCAGCAGGGAACAGGGGTTGGAGACCCAGTACTTC. Its translation: CASREQGLETQYF. This sequence joins TRBV28 and TRBJ2-5; 7 nucleotides align to TRBD1. The CDR3 has 13 amino acids. The germline gives CDR1 MDHEN, CDR2 SYDVKM. V was pared by 6 bases and J by 5 bases, with 6 bases of the junction left unmatched.

This chain joins TRBV5-1 and TRBJ1-1; TRBD1 matches 7 bases. The CDR3 runs to 14 residues. Germline lookup yields CDR1 SGHRS and CDR2 YFSETQ. Unmatched junction bases numbered 4, after V lost 1 base and J lost 4 bases. The CDR3 DNA reads as TGCGCCAGCAGCTTGTACACAGGGGTCACTGAAGCTTTCTTT. It encodes CASSLYTGVTEAFF.

This clone was counted only a few times. The gene calls are TRBV15 and TRBJ1-2; a possible D gene is TRBD1 (6 bases). With 3 bases removed from V and 4 bases from J, the gap between germline ends came to 9 bases. Germline loops: CDR1 LNHNV, CDR2 YYDKDF (reference sequence). The CDR3 is made up of 13 amino acids. CDR3 DNA sequence: TGTGCCACCAGCAGTACAGGGAGCTATGGCTACACCTTC. Amino acid sequence: CATSSTGSYGYTF.

Written as DNA, the CDR3 is TGTGCCAGCAGCTCGCGGGGAGCTAGCACAGATACGCAGTATTTT. Its protein is CASSSRGASTDTQYF. The genes are TRBV7-2 and TRBJ2-3; D might be TRBD2 (6 bases). CDR3 length: 15 amino acids. Germline V gives CDR1 SGHTA, CDR2 FQGNSA. V was pared by 4 bases and J by 0 bases, with 11 bases between.

The rearrangement joins TRBV6-1 to TRBJ2-7; a weak D match, TRBD2 (5 bases). CDR3 length: 12 residues. Germline loops: CDR1 MNHNS, CDR2 SASEGT. V gave up 5 bases and J gave up 4 bases, with 9 bases separating them. In DNA form, the CDR3 reads TGTGCCAGCAGTCTCCGGGGTTACGAGCAGTACTTC. Its protein is CASSLRGYEQYF.

This rearrangement joins TRBV6-5 to TRBJ2-2, with D possibly matching TRBD2 (6 bases). Germline V gives CDR1 MNHEY, CDR2 SVGAGI. V lost 8 bases to trimming and J lost 4 bases, with 11 bases between them. The CDR3 is made up of 13 amino acids. The CDR3 here is CASGGSSTGELFF. The CDR3 DNA is TGTGCCAGCGGAGGGTCAAGCACCGGGGAGCTGTTTTTT.